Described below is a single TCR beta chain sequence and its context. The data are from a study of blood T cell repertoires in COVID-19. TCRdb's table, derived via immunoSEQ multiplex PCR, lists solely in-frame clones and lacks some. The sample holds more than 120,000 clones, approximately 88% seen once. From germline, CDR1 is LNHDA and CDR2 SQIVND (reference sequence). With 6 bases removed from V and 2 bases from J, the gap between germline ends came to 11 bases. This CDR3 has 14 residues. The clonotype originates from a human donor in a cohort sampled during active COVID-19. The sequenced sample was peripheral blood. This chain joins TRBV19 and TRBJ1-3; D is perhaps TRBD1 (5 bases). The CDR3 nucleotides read TGTGCCAGTAGACGAGACAGCGCTGGAAACACCATATATTTT. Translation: CASRRDSAGNTIYF.